This entry is about one T cell receptor beta chain. These data belong to a study of cytomegalovirus exposure and HLA in healthy donors. V was clipped by 4 bases and J by 0 bases; unmatched bases: 2. Germline-derived CDR1 and CDR2 are SGDLS and YYNGEE. The CDR3 consists of 14 residues. The PCR had 60 Vbeta and 13 Jbeta primers. As handled by the study authors: Later, some 75 million unique TCR beta chains were counted in an analysis, and 10 million to 12 million of them were shared. Profiled with immunoSEQ multiplex PCR; TCRdb holds only in-frame clones, not every one. V and J calls and clone size come straight from that table; D and trimming were deduced from the DNA. The repertoire holds some 56,000 clones, 75% to 85% seen once, with about 1.5% in the top ten.

The chain is built from TRBV9 and TRBJ1-1; 8 bases align to TRBD1. The sample was PBMCs. This clonotype originated in a human donor in good health. CDR3: CASSRTGMNTEAFF. The CDR3 nucleotides read TGTGCCAGCAGCCGGACAGGGATGAACACTGAAGCTTTCTTT. Supplemented by reference TRBV9 and TRBJ1-1, the full variable domain reads DSGVTQTPKHLITATGQRVTLRCSPRSGDLSVYWYQQSLDQGLQFLIQYYNGEERAKGNILERFSAQQFPDLHSELNLSSLELGDSALYFCASSRTGMNTEAFFGQGTRLTVV.